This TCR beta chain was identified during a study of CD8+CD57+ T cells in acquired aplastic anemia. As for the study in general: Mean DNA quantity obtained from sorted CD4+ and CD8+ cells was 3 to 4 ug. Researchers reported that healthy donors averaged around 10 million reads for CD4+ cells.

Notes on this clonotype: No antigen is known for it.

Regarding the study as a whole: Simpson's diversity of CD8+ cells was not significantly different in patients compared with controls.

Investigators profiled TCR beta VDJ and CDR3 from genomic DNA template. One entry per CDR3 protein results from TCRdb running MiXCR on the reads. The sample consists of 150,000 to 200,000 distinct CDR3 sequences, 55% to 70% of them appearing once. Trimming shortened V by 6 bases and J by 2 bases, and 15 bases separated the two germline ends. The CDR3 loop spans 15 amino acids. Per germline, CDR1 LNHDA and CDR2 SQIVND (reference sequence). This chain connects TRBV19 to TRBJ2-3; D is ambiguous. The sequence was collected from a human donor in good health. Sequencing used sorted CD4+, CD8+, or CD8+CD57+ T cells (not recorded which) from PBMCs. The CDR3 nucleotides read TGTGCCAGTAGCTTGGACGGACGGTTCACAGATACGCAGTATTTT. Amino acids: CASSLDGRFTDTQYF.